Listed below are T cell receptor beta chains from one sample, sequenced in a study of T cell repertoires in cytomegalovirus infection. TCRdb re-analysed the reads in MiXCR, keeping a single row per CDR3 protein. The sample shows around 360,000 distinct CDR3 sequences, about 32% of them seen only once. These TCRs' antigens remain unknown. Here the sequenced sample was cultured PBMCs, taken from culture after CMV antigen stimulation. All receptors derive from a human donor in good health (CMV status not recorded). Some clones in this sample may be carry-over from other donors' samples. Both conserved end residues are part of each CDR3. The order of the fields is J gene, D gene, clone size, CDR3 length, V gene, CDR3 protein, CDR3 DNA. The D gene is left open where the match is weak. Clone size appears in some rows only: once, few, many, or a class for an expanded clone.

>TRBJ2-3|TRBD2|.|14|TRBV7-8
CASSLAAGGNTQYF
TGTGCCAGCAGCTTAGCAGCGGGAGGAAATACGCAGTATTTT
>TRBJ2-5|.|few|14|TRBV27
CASSLRGFQETQYF
TGTGCCAGCAGCCTGAGGGGTTTTCAGGAGACCCAGTACTTC
>TRBJ2-1|TRBD2|many|15|TRBV7-6
CASSFLAGSYNEQFF
TGTGCCAGCAGCTTTCTAGCGGGCTCCTACAATGAGCAGTTCTTC
>TRBJ2-3|TRBD2|.|16|TRBV6-5
CASSYGGGGRTDTQYF
TGTGCCAGCAGTTACGGAGGAGGCGGGAGGACAGATACGCAGTATTTT
>TRBJ2-5|.|.|12|TRBV7-9
CASSTRGETQYF
TGTGCCAGCAGTACCCGGGGGGAGACCCAGTACTTC
>TRBJ1-5|TRBD1|few|18|TRBV7-6
CASSLGTGGFGSNQPQHF
TGTGCCAGCAGCTTAGGGACAGGGGGCTTTGGGAGCAATCAGCCCCAGCATTTT
>TRBJ1-1|TRBD1|.|16|TRBV6-1
CASSKQGTGAGTEAFF
TGTGCCAGCAGTAAACAAGGGACAGGGGCTGGCACTGAAGCTTTCTTT
>TRBJ2-1|.|.|17|TRBV4-1
CASSQFGGLSSYNEQFF
TGCGCCAGCAGCCAATTCGGCGGGTTGAGCTCCTACAATGAGCAGTTCTTC
>TRBJ2-7|.|.|10|TRBV6-2/TRBV6-3
CASSYYEQYF
TGTGCCAGCAGTTACTACGAGCAGTACTTC
>TRBJ1-3|TRBD1|.|14|TRBV19
CASSVQGAGNTIYF
TGTGCCAGTAGTGTACAGGGGGCTGGAAACACCATATATTTT
>TRBJ2-1|TRBD1|.|14|TRBV20-1
CSASAQGARNEQFF
TGCAGTGCTAGTGCACAGGGGGCGCGGAATGAGCAGTTCTTC
>TRBJ2-4|.|few|17|TRBV5-6
CASSHPVGQGGKNIQYF
TGTGCCAGCAGCCATCCCGTGGGGCAGGGCGGCAAAAACATTCAGTACTTC
>TRBJ2-5|TRBD1|.|13|TRBV5-1
CASKDRGWETQYF
TGCGCCAGCAAGGACAGGGGTTGGGAGACCCAGTACTTC
>TRBJ2-1|TRBD2|.|16|TRBV20-1
CSARTPGLAGYNEQFF
TGCAGTGCTAGGACCCCCGGACTAGCGGGCTACAATGAGCAGTTCTTC
>TRBJ2-2|TRBD2|.|14|TRBV19
CASIAGGNTGELFF
TGTGCCAGTATAGCGGGAGGGAACACCGGGGAGCTGTTTTTT
>TRBJ2-5|TRBD2|.|13|TRBV29-1
CSVQRLAGETQYF
TGCAGCGTACAAAGACTAGCGGGAGAGACCCAGTACTTC
>TRBJ1-1|.|.|14|TRBV7-2
CASSQHPGDTEAFF
TGTGCCAGCAGTCAACACCCGGGGGACACTGAAGCTTTCTTT
>TRBJ1-2|TRBD1|few|15|TRBV11-2
CASSSNRGRRGGYTF
TGTGCCAGCAGTTCAAACAGGGGAAGGAGGGGAGGCTACACCTTC
>TRBJ1-2|.|.|15|TRBV11-2
CASSLGRGENYGYTF
TGTGCCAGCAGCCTCGGGAGGGGGGAGAACTATGGCTACACCTTC
>TRBJ1-1|.|.|15|TRBV10-1
CASSEGKTGNTEAFF
TGCGCCAGCAGTGAGGGGAAAACAGGGAACACTGAAGCTTTCTTT
>TRBJ2-1|.|few|14|TRBV11-3
CASSLGRNSNEQFF
TGTGCCAGCAGCTTAGGGCGGAATTCTAATGAGCAGTTCTTC
>TRBJ1-2|.|.|15|TRBV4-3
CASSQEAGTSYGYTF
TGCGCCAGCAGCCAAGAAGCAGGGACCTCCTATGGCTACACCTTC
>TRBJ1-4|.|many|14|TRBV7-8
CASSPLGTLEKLFF
TGTGCCAGCAGCCCCCTGGGGACCCTCGAAAAACTGTTTTTT
>TRBJ2-7|.|few|14|TRBV19
CASSIGGQFYEQYF
TGTGCCAGTAGTATAGGCGGACAGTTCTACGAGCAGTACTTC
>TRBJ2-1|TRBD2|.|18|TRBV6-5
CASSSLAGAFSSYNEQFF
TGTGCCAGCAGTTCACTAGCGGGAGCCTTCAGCTCCTACAATGAGCAGTTCTTC
>TRBJ1-1|.|few|12|TRBV10-3
CATSLKNTEAFF
TGTGCCACCTCCCTAAAGAACACTGAAGCTTTCTTT
>TRBJ2-7|.|.|17|TRBV6-1
CASRILPTAVASYEQYF
TGTGCCAGCCGCATACTCCCCACGGCAGTTGCCTCCTACGAGCAGTACTTC
>TRBJ1-1|.|few|11|TRBV20-1
CSAKHDTEAFF
TGCAGTGCTAAACACGACACTGAAGCTTTCTTT
>TRBJ2-1|TRBD2|.|15|TRBV7-3
CASSFDREGFDEQFF
TGTGCCAGCAGCTTCGACCGGGAGGGCTTCGATGAGCAGTTCTTC
>TRBJ2-3|.|few|11|TRBV11-3
CAIRDRDTQYF
TGTGCCATCCGGGACCGGGATACGCAGTATTTT
>TRBJ1-1|.|many|14|TRBV12-3/TRBV12-4
CASTPGDLNTEAFF
TGTGCCAGCACCCCAGGAGATTTGAACACTGAAGCTTTCTTT
>TRBJ1-2|.|few|13|TRBV9
CASSVMDSHGYTF
TGTGCCAGCAGCGTAATGGACAGTCATGGCTACACCTTC
>TRBJ1-5|.|.|14|TRBV12-3/TRBV12-4
CASSSGTSNQPQHF
TGTGCCAGCAGTTCGGGGACAAGCAATCAGCCCCAGCATTTT
>TRBJ1-6|.|.|14|TRBV7-6
CASSYRAMNSPLHF
TGTGCCAGCAGCTACAGGGCAATGAATTCACCCCTCCACTTT
>TRBJ2-2|.|.|13|TRBV29-1
CSAGRANTGELFF
TGCAGCGCTGGCAGGGCGAACACCGGGGAGCTGTTTTTT
>TRBJ2-1|.|.|11|TRBV28
CASTWGSEQFF
TGTGCCAGCACCTGGGGCAGCGAGCAGTTCTTC
>TRBJ2-1|TRBD2|.|13|TRBV19
CASSPLRERQQFF
TGTGCCAGTAGTCCCCTGCGGGAGCGCCAGCAGTTCTTC
>TRBJ1-5|.|.|13|TRBV12-3/TRBV12-4
CASSSSGPWPQHF
TGTGCCAGCAGTTCGTCTGGGCCTTGGCCCCAGCATTTT
>TRBJ1-2|TRBD1|few|15|TRBV7-9
CASSLLVEGARGYTF
TGTGCCAGCAGCTTATTGGTAGAGGGGGCGAGGGGCTACACCTTC
>TRBJ2-3|.|few|14|TRBV7-4
CASSLERAEDTQYF
TGTGCCAGCAGCTTAGAAAGAGCGGAGGATACGCAGTATTTT
>TRBJ2-5|.|.|15|TRBV5-1
CASSLASSDQETQYF
TGCGCCAGCAGCTTGGCTTCTAGCGACCAAGAGACCCAGTACTTC
>TRBJ1-5|.|few|16|TRBV7-2
CASSRGRGGSNQPQHF
TGTGCCAGCAGCCGGGGCCGCGGCGGTAGCAATCAGCCCCAGCATTTT
>TRBJ1-3|TRBD1|.|15|TRBV7-6
CASSFGTGGRNTIYF
TGTGCCAGCAGCTTCGGGACAGGGGGTAGAAACACCATATATTTT
>TRBJ2-3|.|many|15|TRBV7-2
CASSLGGPSADTQYF
TGTGCCAGCAGCTTAGGGGGGCCCTCCGCAGATACGCAGTATTTT
>TRBJ2-1|TRBD2|.|14|TRBV12-3/TRBV12-4
CASRHAGTTYEQFF
TGTGCCAGCAGGCACGCCGGGACTACTTATGAGCAGTTCTTC
>TRBJ1-3|.|.|16|TRBV7-8
CASSWTPGVPGNTIYF
TGTGCCAGCAGCTGGACCCCAGGCGTACCTGGAAACACCATATATTTT
>TRBJ2-5|TRBD2|.|14|TRBV6-2/TRBV6-3
CASSRTSGQETQYF
TGTGCCAGCAGTAGGACTAGCGGCCAAGAGACCCAGTACTTC
>TRBJ2-1|.|few|13|TRBV4-3
CASSTGRTNEQFF
TGCGCCAGCAGCACCGGGAGAACCAATGAGCAGTTCTTC
>TRBJ2-3|TRBD2|.|16|TRBV29-1
CSARAGVTINTDTQYF
TGCAGCGCTCGAGCGGGAGTGACAATTAACACAGATACGCAGTATTTT
>TRBJ1-2|TRBD1|.|16|TRBV7-9
CASSLPGTEENYGYTF
TGTGCCAGCAGCCTTCCCGGGACAGAAGAAAACTATGGCTACACCTTC
>TRBJ1-2|.|many|13|TRBV12-3/TRBV12-4
CASSSGVNYGYTF
TGTGCCAGCAGTTCAGGGGTAAACTATGGCTACACCTTC
>TRBJ2-1|TRBD2|.|15|TRBV12-3/TRBV12-4
CASTVPSGRANEQFF
TGTGCCAGCACTGTCCCCAGCGGGAGGGCGAATGAGCAGTTCTTC
>TRBJ1-1|TRBD1|few|13|TRBV6-1
CASSETGIAEAFF
TGTGCCAGCAGTGAGACAGGGATAGCTGAAGCTTTCTTT
>TRBJ1-4|.|few|15|TRBV6-5
CASSYVGTPGEKLFF
TGTGCCAGCAGTTACGTGGGGACGCCTGGGGAAAAACTGTTTTTT